Listed here are 10 T cell receptor beta chains from one sample, sequenced in a study of shared clonotypes between healthy human individuals. CD45RO negativity and positive selection for CCR7 defined naive CD8 cells, a population that excluded terminally differentiated effector memory CD45RA+ cells. Here immunoSEQ multiplex PCR was the method, and the copy in TCRdb shows in-frame clones only, minus some. The sample yields almost 700,000 clones, 90% to 95% seen once. What was sequenced was naive CD8+ T cells sorted from blood. The source is a man aged 25 to 40 in good health.

This clone showed up many times. Other DNA sequences within the sample encode an identical CDR3. This chain connects TRBV19 to TRBJ2-7; D gene ambiguous. The germline V and J ends were trimmed by 4 bases and 0 bases, with 7 bases remaining between them. Looked up from germline, CDR1 is LNHDA and CDR2 is SQIVND (reference sequence). The CDR3 sequence is 13 residues long. CDR3 sequence: CASSSENSYEQYF. CDR3 in DNA: TGTGCCAGTAGTAGCGAGAACTCCTACGAGCAGTACTTC. The full variable domain, with the rest looked up from reference TRBV19 and TRBJ2-7, is DGGITQSPKYLFRKEGQNVTLSCEQNLNHDAMYWYRQDPGQGLRLIYYSQIVNDFQKGDIAEGYSVSREKKESFPLTVTSAQKNPTAFYLCASSSENSYEQYFGPGTRLTVT.

The chain carries TRBV6-5 and TRBJ1-1; no firm D call. This CDR3 is built from 15 residues. The germline V and J ends were trimmed by 6 bases and 4 bases, with 18 bases remaining between them. CDR1 MNHEY and CDR2 SVGAGI come from the germline V gene. The CDR3 bases are TGTGCCAGCAGCCTCAATCTGGGCGGTATCACTGAAGCTTTCTTT. Amino acids: CASSLNLGGITEAFF.

The V call is TRBV2, the J call TRBJ2-1; TRBD2 agrees at 13 bases. The J segment lost 6 bases and the V segment lost 11 bases, leaving 10 bases of the junction unmatched. Looked up from germline, CDR1 is SNHLY and CDR2 is FYNNEI. The CDR3 runs 15 residues. CDR3 protein: CARQGLAGVGNEQFF. CDR3 nucleotides: TGTGCCCGACAAGGACTAGCGGGAGTAGGCAATGAGCAGTTCTTC.

This chain links TRBV7-2 with TRBJ2-5; tentative D call: TRBD1 (5 bases). Germline values: CDR1 SGHTA, CDR2 FQGNSA. V was trimmed by 0 bases and J by 4 bases, leaving 15 bases between them. This CDR3 spans 16 amino acids. The CDR3 DNA reads as TGTGCCAGCAGCTTAGCGAGAAGGGTCACAGGAGAGACCCAGTACTTC. Its translation is CASSLARRVTGETQYF.

V gene TRBV28 combines with J gene TRBJ1-5; possibly TRBD1 for D (5 bases). CDR1 MDHEN and CDR2 SYDVKM come from the germline V gene. Trimming took off 6 bases at V and 0 bases at J, with 21 bases between the two ends. This CDR3 contains 18 residues. Here the CDR3 reads CASRPPTVWQGSNQPQHF. As DNA, the CDR3 is TGTGCCAGCAGGCCCCCAACGGTTTGGCAGGGTAGCAATCAGCCCCAGCATTTT.

Concerning this clone itself: A read error may explain this, as a much larger clone is one base away. Additional DNA sequences in this sample encode the identical CDR3. The chain joins TRBV28 to TRBJ2-2; D remains ambiguous. The V and J ends lost 1 base and 7 bases respectively, with 4 bases between them. Germline V CDR1 and CDR2: MDHEN, SYDVKM. CDR3 length: 12 amino acids. Here the CDR3 DNA reads TGTGCCAGCAGTTTATATGGCGGGGAGCTGTTTTTT. This encodes CASSLYGGELFF.

This clone was seen just once. The chain uses TRBV7-3 and TRBJ2-1; TRBD2 aligns across 9 bases. CDR1 is SGHTA, CDR2 FQGTGA, per germline. This CDR3 has 18 amino acids. V trimming: 5 bases; J trimming: 4 bases; junction bases outside the gene matches: 15. In DNA form, the CDR3 reads TGTGCCAGCAGCCCGGAGGTAGCGGGAGTTGGTTCATACAATGAGCAGTTCTTC. Translating it yields CASSPEVAGVGSYNEQFF.

V usage is TRBV28 and J usage is TRBJ2-3; 9 positions match TRBD2. The CDR3 loop spans 14 amino acids. The trim removed 9 bases at V and 6 bases at J, leaving 10 bases unmatched. Germline values: CDR1 MDHEN, CDR2 SYDVKM. The CDR3 DNA reads TGTGCCAGTTTAGCGGGAGAAATATCCGATACGCAGTATTTT. Its translation: CASLAGEISDTQYF.

The CDR3: CASSSGLAGYEQYF. CDR3 coding DNA: TGTGCCAGCAGCTCCGGACTAGCGGGATACGAGCAGTACTTC. This chain connects TRBV5-4 to TRBJ2-7, with 12 nucleotides matching TRBD2. V lost 3 bases and J lost 4; bases outside the gene matches: 2. CDR1 and CDR2 from the germline V gene are SGHNT and YYREEE (reference sequence). This CDR3 comprises 14 residues.

The chain joins TRBV27 to TRBJ2-3; 9 positions match TRBD1. The V segment lost 10 bases and the J segment 2 bases; nucleotides outside the gene matches: 10. Germline V gives CDR1 MNHEY, CDR2 SMNVEV (reference sequence). The CDR3 has 15 residues. The CDR3 spells CATSEGQGPTDTQYF. The CDR3 DNA is TGTGCCACTTCAGAGGGACAGGGCCCCACAGATACGCAGTATTTT.